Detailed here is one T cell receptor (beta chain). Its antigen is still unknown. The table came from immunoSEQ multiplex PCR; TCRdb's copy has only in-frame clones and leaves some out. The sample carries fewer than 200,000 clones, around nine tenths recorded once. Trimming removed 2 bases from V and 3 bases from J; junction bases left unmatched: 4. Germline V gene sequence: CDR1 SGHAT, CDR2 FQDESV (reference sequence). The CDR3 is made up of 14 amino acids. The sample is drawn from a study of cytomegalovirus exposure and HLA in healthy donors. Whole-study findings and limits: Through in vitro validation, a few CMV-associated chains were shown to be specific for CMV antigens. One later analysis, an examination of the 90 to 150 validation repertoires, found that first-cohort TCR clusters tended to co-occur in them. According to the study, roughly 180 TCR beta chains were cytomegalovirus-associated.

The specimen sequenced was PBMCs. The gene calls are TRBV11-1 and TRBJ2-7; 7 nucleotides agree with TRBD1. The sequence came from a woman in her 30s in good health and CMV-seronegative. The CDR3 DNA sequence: TGTGCCAGCAGCTTAAGGGGACAGCACTACGAGCAGTACTTC. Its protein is CASSLRGQHYEQYF.